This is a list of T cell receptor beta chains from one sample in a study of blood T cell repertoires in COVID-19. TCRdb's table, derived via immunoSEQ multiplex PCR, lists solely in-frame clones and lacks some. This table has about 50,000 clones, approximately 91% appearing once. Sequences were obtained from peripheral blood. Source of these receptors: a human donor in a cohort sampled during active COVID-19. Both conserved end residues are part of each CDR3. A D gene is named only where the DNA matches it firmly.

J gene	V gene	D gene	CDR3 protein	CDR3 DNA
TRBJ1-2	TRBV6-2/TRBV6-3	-	CASSYWDTNYGYTF	TGTGCCAGCAGTTACTGGGACACCAACTATGGCTACACCTTC
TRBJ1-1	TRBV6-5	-	CASSTGGRRHTEAFF	TGTGCCAGCAGTACTGGGGGCAGGAGGCACACTGAAGCTTTCTTT
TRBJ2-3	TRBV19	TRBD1	CASSEGQSTDTQYF	TGTGCCAGTAGTGAGGGACAGAGCACAGATACGCAGTATTTT
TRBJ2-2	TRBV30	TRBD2	CAWTSGGAVTGELFF	TGTGCCTGGACTAGCGGGGGGGCGGTCACCGGGGAGCTGTTTTTT
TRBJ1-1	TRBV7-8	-	CASSSETITEAFF	TGTGCCAGCAGCTCGGAGACGATCACTGAAGCTTTCTTT
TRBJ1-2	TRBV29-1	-	CSAGSNYGYTF	TGCAGCGCCGGGAGTAACTATGGCTACACCTTC
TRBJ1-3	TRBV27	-	CASSKDRKSGNTIYF	TGTGCCAGCAGTAAAGACAGGAAATCTGGAAACACCATATATTTT
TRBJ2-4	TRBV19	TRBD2	CASSSTGPGLAGEGAKNIQYF	TGTGCCAGTAGCTCAACGGGGCCGGGACTAGCGGGAGAGGGGGCCAAAAACATTCAGTACTTC
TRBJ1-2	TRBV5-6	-	CASTLAGVSYGYTF	TGTGCCAGCACCCTAGCAGGGGTGAGCTATGGCTACACCTTC
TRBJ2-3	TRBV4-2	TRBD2	CASSHGVAGHVADTQYF	TGTGCCAGCAGCCATGGAGTAGCGGGACATGTGGCAGATACGCAGTATTTT
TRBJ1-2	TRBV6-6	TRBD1	CASSSGQGGFGYTF	TGTGCCAGCAGCTCCGGACAGGGAGGGTTTGGCTACACCTTC